Following are 18 T cell receptor beta chains from one sample sequenced in a study of blood T cell repertoires in COVID-19. The table came from immunoSEQ multiplex PCR; TCRdb's copy has only in-frame clones and leaves some out. The repertoire has 150,000 to 200,000 clones, 80% to 85% of them found once; the top ten carry around 5%. Sequenced sample: PBMCs or T cells enriched from blood (not recorded which). All receptors derive from a man between 70 and 80 years old who had been exposed to COVID-19.

This clone was seen only a few times. This chain uses TRBV3-1 (or the pseudogene TRBV3-2) with TRBJ2-7; weak D call: TRBD1 (6 bases). Germline values: CDR1 LGHDT, CDR2 YNNKEL (reference sequence). Trimming stripped 2 bases from V and 4 bases from J, with 6 bases between. The CDR3 runs to 12 residues. The chain's CDR3 is CASSQQGYEQYF. The CDR3 nucleotides are TGTGCCAGCAGCCAACAGGGGTACGAGCAGTACTTC.

This chain links TRBV19 with TRBJ2-1; 9 nucleotides agree with TRBD2. The V and J ends lost 5 bases and 8 bases, in that order; junction bases with no gene match: 7. The CDR3 covers 14 residues. Germline V CDR1 and CDR2: LNHDA, SQIVND (reference sequence). CDR3 sequence: CASSEGLADDEQFF. The CDR3 DNA follows: TGTGCCAGTAGTGAGGGACTAGCAGATGATGAGCAGTTCTTC.

The genes are TRBV5-6 and TRBJ1-2; D gene uncertain. Deletions cut 3 bases from V and 0 bases from J, with 9 bases between. The CDR3 consists of 14 residues. Germline lookup yields CDR1 SGHDT and CDR2 YYEEEE. CDR3 coding DNA: TGTGCCAGCAGCTCGTTTGGAGCTAACTATGGCTACACCTTC. Protein product: CASSSFGANYGYTF.

The CDR3 spells CASSLGTTITGELFF. CDR3 nucleotides: TGTGCCAGCAGCTTGGGGACTACTATCACCGGGGAGCTGTTTTTT. The chain employs TRBV5-8 and TRBJ2-2; TRBD2 is a possible D gene (6 bases). This CDR3 contains 15 residues. V was cut by 0 bases and J by 4 bases, with 10 bases left in between. In germline, CDR1 is SGHTS, CDR2 YDEGEE.

This clone turned up a few times. The genes are TRBV14 and TRBJ1-1, with TRBD1 identical over 8 bases. V shed 3 bases and J 5 bases; nucleotides not matched to a gene: 11. CDR1 is SGHDN and CDR2 is FVKESK in the germline V gene. This CDR3 is 16 amino acids long. The chain's CDR3 is CASSHLPPGGGTEAFF. The CDR3 DNA reads TGTGCCAGCAGCCATCTCCCGCCAGGGGGCGGGACTGAAGCTTTCTTT.

The V gene is TRBV19, the J gene TRBJ2-7, with TRBD1 identical over 10 bases. The CDR3 loop spans 19 amino acids. Germline V lookup: CDR1 LNHDA, CDR2 SQIVND (reference sequence). The trim removed 0 bases at V and 2 bases at J, leaving 13 bases unmatched. CDR3 amino acids: CASSIDGTGAGGRPYEQYF. Here the CDR3 DNA reads TGTGCCAGTAGTATAGACGGGACAGGGGCTGGAGGGAGGCCCTACGAGCAGTACTTC.

This clone was observed once. The chain recombines TRBV6-5 with TRBJ1-1; 8 bases map to TRBD1. The CDR3 runs 14 residues. Germline V gene lookup returns CDR1 MNHEY and CDR2 SVGAGI. V lost 4 bases, J lost 3 bases, and 4 bases stayed unmatched. The CDR3 sequence is CASSSPGQDTEAFF. DNA of the CDR3: TGTGCCAGCAGTTCTCCGGGACAGGACACTGAAGCTTTCTTT.

CDR3: CASSLARQRRLYNEQFF. CDR3 DNA: TGTGCCAGCAGCTTAGCGCGGCAGCGGAGACTATACAATGAGCAGTTCTTC. The chain employs TRBV7-2 and TRBJ2-1, with D perhaps matching TRBD2 (5 bases). V lost 0 bases and J lost 4, with 16 bases in between. The CDR3 length is 17 residues. Germline loops: CDR1 SGHTA, CDR2 FQGNSA.

The chain couples TRBV5-1 to TRBJ2-5; 13 bases agree with TRBD2. The CDR3 extends over 17 amino acids. Germline CDR1 SGHRS, CDR2 YFSETQ. The V segment lost 3 bases and the J segment 3 bases; nucleotides outside the gene matches: 8. The CDR3 sequence: CASSSTAGTSGKETQYF. In DNA form, the CDR3 reads TGCGCCAGCAGCTCGACCGCCGGGACTAGCGGGAAAGAGACCCAGTACTTC.

The chain has TRBV5-1 and TRBJ2-7; D unclear. V dropped 4 bases and J dropped 3 bases, with 5 bases sitting between them. The CDR3 is made up of 11 amino acids. Germline V CDR1 and CDR2: SGHRS, YFSETQ. The DNA for the CDR3 is TGCGCCAGCAGCGAGTTCTACGAGCAGTACTTC. Its protein product is CASSEFYEQYF.

CDR3 nucleotide sequence: TGTGCCAGCAGCTTAGGACAGCGGGTGAGAGATGAGACCCAGTACTTC. It is translated as CASSLGQRVRDETQYF. The V gene is TRBV7-2, the J gene TRBJ2-5, with D tentatively TRBD2 (6 bases). From germline, CDR1 is SGHTA and CDR2 FQGNSA. V was clipped by 1 base and J by 5 bases, with 17 bases between them. The CDR3 extends over 16 amino acids.

The chain combines TRBV10-1 with TRBJ2-2; TRBD2 matches at 11 bases. Germline V gene sequence: CDR1 WNHNN, CDR2 SYGVQD (reference sequence). With 3 bases clipped from V and 0 bases from J, the junction kept 6 bases outside the gene matches. CDR3 size: 18 residues. CDR3 region: CASSDPKGLAANTGELFF. The CDR3 DNA follows: TGCGCCAGCAGTGACCCTAAGGGACTAGCGGCGAACACCGGGGAGCTGTTTTTT.

The chain has TRBV2 and TRBJ2-7, with a tentative D call TRBD2 (6 bases). From germline, CDR1 is SNHLY and CDR2 FYNNEI. The V end lost 9 bases, the J end lost 0 bases, and 12 bases lay between the germline ends. CDR3 length: 13 amino acids. For the CDR3, the DNA is TGTGCCAGGACGGGACTCGACTCCTACGAGCAGTACTTC. This codes for CARTGLDSYEQYF.

The chain has TRBV27 and TRBJ2-7, with D perhaps matching TRBD2 (6 bases). This CDR3 is built from 17 residues. Germline lookup yields CDR1 MNHEY and CDR2 SMNVEV (reference sequence). Trimming removed 5 bases at V and 1 base at J, with 21 bases between. In DNA form, the CDR3 reads TGTGCCAGCAGTCTCAGGCTCACCGGGACTGAATCCTACGAGCAGTACTTC. Amino acid sequence: CASSLRLTGTESYEQYF.

This clone was observed once. The chain combines TRBV10-3 with TRBJ2-7, with TRBD1 matching over 8 bases. Germline CDR1 and CDR2: ENHRY and SYGVKD. CDR3 size: 12 residues. Germline trimming cut 4 bases from V and 6 bases from J; bases unmatched to any gene: 2. The CDR3 sequence: CAISADRGEQYF. CDR3 bases: TGTGCCATCAGTGCCGACAGGGGCGAGCAGTACTTC.

This clone was seen only once. In the same sample, other DNA sequences code for this CDR3. The gene calls are TRBV12-3 or TRBV12-4 and TRBJ1-2, with 7 bases lining up with TRBD1. Unmatched junction bases numbered 5, after V lost 6 bases and J lost 4 bases. CDR3 size: 13 residues. CDR3 DNA sequence: TGTGCCAGCAGCCCTTCAGGGGGCTATGGCTACACCTTC. It yields the protein CASSPSGGYGYTF.

This clone has just a few counts. This sequence joins TRBV5-6 and TRBJ1-5; maybe TRBD1 (5 bases). This CDR3 contains 15 residues. CDR1 is SGHDT, CDR2 YYEEEE, per germline. V dropped 4 bases and J dropped 4 bases, with 15 bases sitting between them. CDR3 in DNA: TGTGCCAGCAGCCCCTGGGGAGGGGTGAATCAGCCCCAGCATTTT. It yields the protein CASSPWGGVNQPQHF.

J is TRBJ1-3 and V is TRBV20-1; TRBD1 matches at 8 bases. This CDR3 is built from 14 residues. CDR1 and CDR2 from the germline V gene are DFQATT and SNEGSKA (reference sequence). V lost 5 bases, J lost 0 bases, and 3 bases stayed unmatched. CDR3: CSAGDRGSGNTIYF. Written as DNA, the CDR3 is TGCAGTGCTGGTGACAGGGGCTCTGGAAACACCATATATTTT.